These 10 T cell receptor beta chains were sequenced from one sample in a study of graft-versus-host responses after intestinal transplantation. Lymphocytes (intraepithelial and lamina propria) were released by processing the graft tissue. The data were produced by immunoSEQ multiplex PCR, yet TCRdb's version contains in-frame clones alone and is incomplete. The sample has about 14,000 clones, around 77% seen once. The starting material was ileum tissue, obtained about 26 days after intestinal transplant. Receptors originate from a human patient who received an intestinal transplant, so some T cells may come from the graft donor.

This clone was seen once. This chain joins TRBV5-6 and TRBJ2-2, with D perhaps TRBD2 (6 bases). The CDR3 is made up of 16 amino acids. Trimming cost V 1 base and J 5 bases, with 15 bases left between them. Looked up from germline, CDR1 is SGHDT and CDR2 is YYEEEE. The CDR3 DNA follows: TGTGCCAGCAGCTTGCTTAACTCAGGGAGGACCGGGGAGCTGTTTTTT. Amino acids: CASSLLNSGRTGELFF.

The chain couples TRBV11-3 to TRBJ1-6; D gene unclear. The CDR3 loop spans 16 amino acids. Germline lookup yields CDR1 SGHNT and CDR2 YENEEA. Between the trimmed V and J ends, which lost 5 bases and 8 bases, there was a span of 19 bases. The CDR3 bases are TGTGCCAGCAGCACCCCCGGCCCCCCGGGAGATTCACCCCTCCACTTT. Encoded protein: CASSTPGPPGDSPLHF.

The rearrangement joins TRBV2 to TRBJ1-6, with D perhaps TRBD1 (6 bases). Germline CDR1 SNHLY, CDR2 FYNNEI. This CDR3 contains 14 residues. V gave up 8 bases and J gave up 8 bases, with 16 bases separating them. CDR3 in amino acids: CASERPNRDSPLHF. The CDR3 bases are TGTGCCAGCGAGAGACCTAACAGGGATTCACCCCTCCACTTT.

V gene TRBV4-2 combines with J gene TRBJ2-2; D unclear. CDR3 length: 16 amino acids. Germline-derived CDR1 and CDR2 are LGHNA and YNFKEQ. Trimming removed 0 bases from V and 0 bases from J, with 8 bases in between. The CDR3: CASSQESLANTGELFF. The CDR3, as DNA: TGTGCCAGCAGCCAAGAATCTCTCGCGAACACCGGGGAGCTGTTTTTT.

This chain uses TRBV7-3 with TRBJ1-1; D is unclear. The V end lost 2 bases, the J end lost 5 bases, and 9 bases lay between the germline ends. The CDR3 is 13 amino acids. The V gene's germline CDR1 is SGHTA and CDR2 FQGTGA. CDR3 sequence: CASSLAPETEAFF. CDR3 bases: TGTGCCAGCAGCTTAGCCCCCGAGACTGAAGCTTTCTTT.

Written as DNA, the CDR3 is TGTGCCAGCAGCGCGGGACTTGCCGTTTCCAATGAGCAGTTCTTC. Its translation: CASSAGLAVSNEQFF. The chain uses TRBV6-1 and TRBJ2-1; D perhaps matches TRBD2 (6 bases). This CDR3 has 15 amino acids. The germline CDR1 and CDR2 sequences are MNHNS and SASEGT. V shed 6 bases and J shed 6 bases, with 18 bases lying between them.

The genes are TRBV28 and TRBJ2-7; D unclear. V was cut by 4 bases and J by 3 bases, with 13 bases left in between. The CDR3 has 14 amino acids. Germline CDR1 and CDR2: MDHEN and SYDVKM. For the CDR3, the DNA is TGTGCCAGCAGTTCACCCACCAACGACTACGAGCAGTACGTC. This gives the protein CASSSPTNDYEQYV.

The chain links TRBV19 to TRBJ1-5; 9 nucleotides agree with TRBD1. The CDR3 runs to 14 residues. V was pared by 8 bases and J by 9 bases, with 11 bases of the junction left unmatched. The germline CDR1 and CDR2 sequences are LNHDA and SQIVND (reference sequence). As DNA, the CDR3 is TGTGCCAGTCAGCGACAGGGGGACCCTGGGCCCCAGCATTTT. This encodes CASQRQGDPGPQHF.

This clone is medium-sized. The V call is TRBV19, the J call TRBJ1-6, with D hard to call. The length of the CDR3 is 14 residues. V lost 5 bases, J lost 10 bases, and 15 bases lay in between. Germline CDR1 and CDR2: LNHDA and SQIVND (reference sequence). The CDR3 loop reads CASSVAGRESPLHF. The CDR3, as DNA: TGTGCCAGTAGTGTAGCCGGGAGGGAATCACCCCTCCACTTT.

The J gene is TRBJ1-6, the V gene TRBV7-2; 7 bases are shared with TRBD1. The trim removed 4 bases at V and 8 bases at J, leaving 8 bases unmatched. The CDR3 runs 15 residues. Germline-derived CDR1 and CDR2 are SGHTA and FQGNSA. CDR3 region: CASSWGQMKDSPLHF. The CDR3 coding sequence is TGTGCCAGCAGCTGGGGACAGATGAAAGATTCACCCCTCCACTTT.